Following are 9 T cell receptor beta chains from one sample sequenced in a study of low-dose radiotherapy and immunotherapy resistance in tumors. Time point defined: after trial treatment. The treatment denotes: LDRT plus nivolumab, ipilimumab, low-dose cyclophosphamide and aspirin (RACIN trial). Covering alpha and beta chains, TRAV- and TRBV-specific primers were used for the first-strand cDNA. For amplifying TCRs, the PCR ran for 15 to 20 cycles with Phusion, which was used together with a constant-region primer and the adapter on the V primers. MiXCR, run by TCRdb on the reads, gives a single entry per CDR3 protein. Of some 94,000 distinct CDR3 sequences detected, roughly 20% appear once; the ten largest clones hold roughly 13%. The starting material was PBMCs, obtained after low-dose radiotherapy plus immunotherapy. These receptors originate from a female donor with ovarian cancer.

At least ten counts were recorded for this clonotype. This chain links TRBV6-2 or TRBV6-3 with TRBJ1-6, with TRBD1 matching over 7 bases. This CDR3 comprises 20 residues. In germline, CDR1 is MNHEY, CDR2 SVGEGT. With V trimmed by 6 bases and J by 0 bases, 17 bases remained unmatched. This CDR3 is CASRPRQGTYHSSYNSPLHF. The CDR3 bases are TGTGCCAGCAGGCCTCGACAGGGAACCTACCATAGCTCCTATAATTCACCCCTCCACTTT.

To note about this clonotype: Just one base apart from a much larger clone, this may be a read error. This chain joins TRBV15 and TRBJ1-4; the match to TRBD1 covers 7 bases. The CDR3 sequence is 15 residues long. V lost 5 bases to trimming and J lost 7 bases; unmatched junction nucleotides: 10. In germline, CDR1 is LNHNV, CDR2 YYDKDF (reference sequence). This CDR3 is CATSGGDRVGEKLFF. The CDR3 nucleotides read TGTGCCACCAGCGGAGGAGACAGGGTTGGTGAAAAACTGTTTTTT. Full variable domain (rest looked up from reference TRBV15 and TRBJ1-4): DAMVIQNPRYQVTQFGKPVTLSCSQTLNHNVMYWYQQKSSQAPKLLFHYYDKDFNNEADTPDNFQSRRPNTSFCFLDIRSPGLGDTAMYLCATSGGDRVGEKLFFGSGTQLSVL.

This clonotype was picked up many times. This chain connects TRBV6-5 to TRBJ1-5, with D possibly TRBD1 on 5 matching bases. The CDR3 covers 14 residues. CDR1 is MNHEY, CDR2 SVGAGI, per germline. Between the trimmed V and J ends, which lost 6 bases and 7 bases, there was a span of 16 bases. For the CDR3, the DNA is TGTGCCAGCAGGCGGGGAGGGGACGGGCAGCCCCAGCATTTT. Protein product: CASRRGGDGQPQHF.

This clonotype was observed many times. This rearrangement joins TRBV29-1 to TRBJ2-3; no definite D call. This CDR3 has 14 residues. From germline, CDR1 is SQVTM and CDR2 ANQGSEA. Trimming removed 4 bases from V and 0 bases from J, with 11 bases in between. As DNA, the CDR3 is TGCAGCGTTGGATCGACGACGAGCACAGATACGCAGTATTTT. The encoded protein is CSVGSTTSTDTQYF.

This clonotype was recorded at least ten times. This chain connects TRBV7-9 to TRBJ1-4, with unresolved D. Per the germline V gene, CDR1 is SEHNR and CDR2 is FQNEAQ (reference sequence). The CDR3 is 13 residues long. V was shortened by 3 bases and J by 5 bases, with 7 bases between the two germline ends. In DNA, the CDR3 is TGTGCCAGCAGCTTCCAGTGGAATGAAAAACTGTTTTTT. The encoded protein is CASSFQWNEKLFF.

This clonotype was observed at least ten times. This chain links TRBV7-2 with TRBJ2-3; 7 bases are a match to TRBD1. V trimming: 4 bases; J trimming: 1 base; junction bases outside the gene matches: 5. Germline CDR1 and CDR2: SGHTA and FQGNSA. The CDR3 is made up of 15 amino acids. The DNA for the CDR3 is TGTGCCAGCAGCTCGCGACAGGGTCGCACAGATACGCAGTATTTT. Its protein product is CASSSRQGRTDTQYF.

This clonotype was seen many times. The chain employs TRBV19 and TRBJ1-5; D unclear. This CDR3 contains 13 residues. Trimming took 0 bases from V and 4 from J, leaving 4 bases between them. The V gene's germline CDR1 is LNHDA and CDR2 SQIVND (reference sequence). CDR3 amino acids: CASSIEVNQPQHF. As DNA, the CDR3 is TGTGCCAGTAGTATAGAGGTAAATCAGCCCCAGCATTTT.

The table lists this clonotype with many counts. The CDR3 nucleotides are TGTGCCAGCAGTAGGACTAGCGGGAGGAATGAGCAGTTCTTC. Amino acid sequence: CASSRTSGRNEQFF. The chain couples TRBV12-3 or TRBV12-4 to TRBJ2-1; 14 bases agree with TRBD2. Trimming removed 5 bases from V and 7 bases from J; junction bases left unmatched: 1. The CDR3 is 14 residues long.

This clonotype showed up many times. The chain has TRBV12-3 or TRBV12-4 and TRBJ1-1, with unresolved D. Between the trimmed V and J ends, which lost 3 bases and 6 bases, there was a span of 5 bases. The CDR3 is 11 residues long. The CDR3 loop is CASSFGPEAFF. The CDR3, as DNA: TGTGCCAGCAGTTTCGGGCCTGAAGCTTTCTTT.